This T cell receptor beta chain was documented in a study of regulatory T cells in long-lasting Graves disease. This CDR3 is 13 amino acids long. Germline values: CDR1 SQVTM, CDR2 ANQGSEA. V gave up 6 bases and J gave up 5 bases, with 17 bases separating them. The table lists this clonotype with a few counts. Its target is not known. Described time point: persistent/refractory GD, antithyroid drugs over 5 years with positive TRAb. RNA isolated from PBMCs was used to make the TCR library. By American Thyroid Association guidelines, Graves' disease was diagnosed in the cohort. A peripheral blood sample, roughly 8.7 milliliters in volume, was drawn into EDTA tubes. Whole-study results and caveats: In persistent patients, shared public clonotypes (roughly 2,700) outnumbered those in new patients (approximately 970).

Combining iRepertoire HTBI primers with Arm-PCR of CDR3 regions, the authors built TCR beta libraries. Authors' processing steps: Identified across the samples were some 67 TRBV segments and about 14 TRBJ segments. TCRdb recomputed calls from the multiplex PCR reads with MiXCR, one row per CDR3 protein. V and J calls and clone size were set by TCRdb, not the authors. The profile shows about 470,000 distinct CDR3 sequences, roughly 21% of them singletons. The source of this sequence is a female donor with Graves disease. The sequences come from peripheral blood mononuclear cells (PBMCs), collected when the disease was refractory, from a patient treated with antithyroid drugs. The rearrangement uses TRBV29-1 and TRBJ2-7; D gene unclear. The CDR3 sequence: CSVIPPAQNEQYF. CDR3 bases: TGCAGCGTCATACCCCCGGCTCAGAACGAGCAGTACTTC.